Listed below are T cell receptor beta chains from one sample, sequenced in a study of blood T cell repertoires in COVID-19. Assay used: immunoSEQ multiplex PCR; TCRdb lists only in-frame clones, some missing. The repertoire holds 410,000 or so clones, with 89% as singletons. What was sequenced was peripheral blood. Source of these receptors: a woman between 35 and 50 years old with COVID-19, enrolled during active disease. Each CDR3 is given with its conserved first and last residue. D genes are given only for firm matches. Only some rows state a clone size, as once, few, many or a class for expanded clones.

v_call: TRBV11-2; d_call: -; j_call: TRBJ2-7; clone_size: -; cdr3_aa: CASSLEDRHFEQYF; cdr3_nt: TGTGCCAGCAGCTTAGAAGACAGACATTTCGAGCAGTACTTC
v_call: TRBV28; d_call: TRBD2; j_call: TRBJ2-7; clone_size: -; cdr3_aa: CASTEGGGTGEQYF; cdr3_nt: TGTGCCAGCACCGAAGGCGGGGGGACGGGTGAGCAGTACTTC
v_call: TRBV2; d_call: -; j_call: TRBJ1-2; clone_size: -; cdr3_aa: CASRYRVNYGYTF; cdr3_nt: TGTGCCAGCAGATACAGGGTTAACTATGGCTACACCTTC
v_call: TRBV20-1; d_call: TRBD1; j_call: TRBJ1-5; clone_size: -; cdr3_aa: CSASSPGQGNQPQHF; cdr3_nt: TGCAGTGCTAGTTCGCCGGGACAGGGCAATCAGCCCCAGCATTTT
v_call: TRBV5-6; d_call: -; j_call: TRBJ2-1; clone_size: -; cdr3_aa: CASSRRAGSGVEQFF; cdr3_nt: TGTGCCAGCAGCCGAAGGGCGGGGTCCGGAGTTGAGCAGTTCTTC
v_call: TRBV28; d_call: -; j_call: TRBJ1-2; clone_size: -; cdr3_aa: CASSPPLRDTHF; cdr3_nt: TGTGCCAGCAGTCCCCCCCTCCGGGACACCCACTTC
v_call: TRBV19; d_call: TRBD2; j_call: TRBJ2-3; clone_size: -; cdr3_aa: CASRTLGLAGGTDTQYF; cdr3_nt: TGTGCCAGTAGGACCCTTGGACTAGCGGGAGGCACAGATACGCAGTATTTT
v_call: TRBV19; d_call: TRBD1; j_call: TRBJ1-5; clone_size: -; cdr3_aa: CASGQGPGQPQHF; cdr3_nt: TGTGCCAGTGGACAGGGGCCAGGGCAGCCCCAGCATTTT
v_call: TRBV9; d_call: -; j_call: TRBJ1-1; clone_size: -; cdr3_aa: CASSSRRGNTEAFF; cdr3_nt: TGTGCCAGCAGCTCCCGCAGAGGGAACACTGAAGCTTTCTTT
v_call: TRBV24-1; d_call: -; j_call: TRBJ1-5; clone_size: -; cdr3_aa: CATSTGGRGSNQPQHF; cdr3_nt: TGTGCCACCAGTACTGGGGGCAGAGGGAGCAATCAGCCCCAGCATTTT
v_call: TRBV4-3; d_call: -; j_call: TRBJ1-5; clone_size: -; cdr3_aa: CASSQGRGGQPQHF; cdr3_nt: TGCGCCAGCAGCCAAGGGAGGGGCGGTCAGCCCCAGCATTTT
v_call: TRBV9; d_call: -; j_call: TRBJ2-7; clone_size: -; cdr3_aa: CASSVGHISYEQYF; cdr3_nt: TGTGCCAGCAGCGTAGGACACATTTCCTACGAGCAGTACTTC
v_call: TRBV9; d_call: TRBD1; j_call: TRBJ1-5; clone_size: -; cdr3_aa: CASSATGVPQPQHF; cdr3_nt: TGTGCCAGCAGCGCAACAGGGGTCCCCCAGCCCCAGCATTTT
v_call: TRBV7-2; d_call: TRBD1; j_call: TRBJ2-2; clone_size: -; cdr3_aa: CASSLVGQSNTGELFF; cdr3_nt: TGTGCCAGCAGCTTAGTGGGACAGTCGAACACCGGGGAGCTGTTTTTT
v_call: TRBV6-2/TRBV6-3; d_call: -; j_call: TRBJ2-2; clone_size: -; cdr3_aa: CASSYLGGIGELFF; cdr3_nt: TGTGCCAGCAGTTACCTAGGAGGGATCGGGGAGCTGTTTTTT
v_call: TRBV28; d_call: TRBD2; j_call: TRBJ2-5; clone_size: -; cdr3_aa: CAAERGGEETQYF; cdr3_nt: TGTGCCGCCGAGCGGGGGGGGGAAGAGACCCAGTACTTC
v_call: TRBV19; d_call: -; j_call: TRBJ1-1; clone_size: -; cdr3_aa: CASTRTGLVTEAFF; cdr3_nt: TGTGCCAGTACCAGAACAGGGTTGGTCACTGAAGCTTTCTTT
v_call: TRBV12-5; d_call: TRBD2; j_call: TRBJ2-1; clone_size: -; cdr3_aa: CASGLESGGEQFF; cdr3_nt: TGTGCTAGTGGTTTGGAAAGCGGGGGTGAGCAGTTCTTC
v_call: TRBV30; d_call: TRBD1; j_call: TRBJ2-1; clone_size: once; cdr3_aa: CAWTQGAQIKNEQFF; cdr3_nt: TGTGCCTGGACGCAGGGGGCACAGATTAAAAATGAGCAGTTCTTC
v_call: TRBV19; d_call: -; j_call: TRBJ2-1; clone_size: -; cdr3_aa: CASSILAGGSGEQFF; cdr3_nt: TGTGCCAGTAGTATCCTGGCGGGTGGATCGGGAGAGCAGTTCTTC
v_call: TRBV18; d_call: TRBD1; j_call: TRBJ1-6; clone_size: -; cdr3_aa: CASSQQGANSPLHF; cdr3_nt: TGTGCCAGCTCACAACAGGGGGCGAATTCACCCCTCCACTTT
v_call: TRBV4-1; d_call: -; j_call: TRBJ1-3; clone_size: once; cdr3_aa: CASSQTGTSGNTIYF; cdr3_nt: TGCGCCAGCAGCCAAACCGGGACATCTGGAAACACCATATATTTT
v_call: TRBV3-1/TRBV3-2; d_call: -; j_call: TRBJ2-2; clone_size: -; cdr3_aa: CASSRGPTGELFF; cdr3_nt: TGTGCCAGCAGCCGAGGTCCCACCGGGGAGCTGTTTTTT
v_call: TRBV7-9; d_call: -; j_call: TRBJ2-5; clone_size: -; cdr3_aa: CASRSTGTRKETQYF; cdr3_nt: TGTGCCAGCAGATCGACAGGCACCCGTAAGGAGACCCAGTACTTC
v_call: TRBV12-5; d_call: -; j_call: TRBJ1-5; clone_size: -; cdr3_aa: CASAQGGQPQHF; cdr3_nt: TGTGCTAGTGCCCAAGGGGGTCAGCCCCAGCATTTT
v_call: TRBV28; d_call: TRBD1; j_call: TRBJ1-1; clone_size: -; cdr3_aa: CASSSPAQGARISAEAFF; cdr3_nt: TGTGCCAGCAGCTCCCCCGCGCAGGGGGCGCGTATAAGTGCTGAAGCTTTCTTT
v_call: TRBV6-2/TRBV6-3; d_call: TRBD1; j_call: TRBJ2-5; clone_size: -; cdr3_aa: CASSLYATGGTQETQYF; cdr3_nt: TGTGCCAGCAGTCTCTACGCCACAGGGGGCACTCAAGAGACCCAGTACTTC
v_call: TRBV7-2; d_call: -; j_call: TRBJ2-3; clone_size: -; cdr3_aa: CASSRRGATDTQYF; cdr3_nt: TGTGCCAGCTCCCGCAGGGGGGCGACAGATACGCAGTATTTT
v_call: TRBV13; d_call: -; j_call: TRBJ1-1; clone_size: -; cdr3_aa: CASSYSGHMNTEAFF; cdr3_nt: TGTGCCAGCAGCTACTCGGGACATATGAACACTGAAGCTTTCTTT
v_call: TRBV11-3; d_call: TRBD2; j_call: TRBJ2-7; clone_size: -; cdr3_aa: CASSFSGYEQYF; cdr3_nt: TGTGCCAGCAGCTTTAGCGGGTACGAGCAGTACTTC
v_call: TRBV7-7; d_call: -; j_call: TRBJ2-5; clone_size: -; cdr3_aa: CASSLRWGLQETQYF; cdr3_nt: TGTGCTAGCAGCCTCCGGTGGGGGCTCCAAGAGACCCAGTACTTC
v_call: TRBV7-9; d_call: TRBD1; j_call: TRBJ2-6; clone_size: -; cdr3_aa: CASSLRGTGVSGANVLTF; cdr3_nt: TGTGCCAGCAGCTTACGCGGGACAGGGGTCTCTGGGGCCAACGTCCTGACTTTC
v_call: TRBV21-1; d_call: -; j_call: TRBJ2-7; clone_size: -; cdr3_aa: CASSNDWDRVRYEQYF; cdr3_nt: TGTGCCAGCAGCAACGATTGGGACAGGGTTCGATACGAGCAGTACTTC
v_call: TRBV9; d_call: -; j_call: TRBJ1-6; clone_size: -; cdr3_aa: CASSSQGTNPPLHF; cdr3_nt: TGTGCCAGCAGCTCGCAGGGGACTAATCCACCCCTCCACTTT
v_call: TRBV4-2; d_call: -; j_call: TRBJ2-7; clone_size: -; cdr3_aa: CASSQQEGISYEQYF; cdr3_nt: TGTGCCAGCAGCCAACAGGAGGGGATCTCCTACGAGCAGTACTTC
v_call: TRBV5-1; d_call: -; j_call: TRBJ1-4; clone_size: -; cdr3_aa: CASSGGKPTNEKLFF; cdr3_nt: TGCGCCAGCAGCGGCGGGAAGCCAACTAATGAAAAACTGTTTTTT
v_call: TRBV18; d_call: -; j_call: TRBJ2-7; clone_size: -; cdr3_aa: CASSPSTEQYF; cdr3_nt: TGTGCCAGCTCCCCTTCTACGGAGCAGTACTTC
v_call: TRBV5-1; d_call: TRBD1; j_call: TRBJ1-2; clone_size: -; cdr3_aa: CASSTDRAYGYTF; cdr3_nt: TGCGCCAGCTCTACCGACAGGGCTTATGGCTACACCTTC
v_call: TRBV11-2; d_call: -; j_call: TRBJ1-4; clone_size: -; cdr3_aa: CASSFQSDWQKLFF; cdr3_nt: TGTGCCAGCAGCTTCCAGTCAGATTGGCAAAAACTGTTTTTT
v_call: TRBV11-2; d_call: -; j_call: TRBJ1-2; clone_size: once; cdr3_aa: CASSLGAGDGYTF; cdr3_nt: TGTGCCAGCAGTCTGGGCGCGGGAGATGGCTACACCTTC
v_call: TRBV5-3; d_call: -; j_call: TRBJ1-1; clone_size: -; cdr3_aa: CARSAGRTNTEAFF; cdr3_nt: TGTGCCAGAAGCGCGGGACGGACGAACACTGAAGCTTTCTTT
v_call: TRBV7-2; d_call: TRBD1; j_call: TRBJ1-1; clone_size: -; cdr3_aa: CASSLGFGTGGTEAFF; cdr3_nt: TGTGCCAGCAGCTTAGGGTTCGGGACAGGGGGCACTGAAGCTTTCTTT
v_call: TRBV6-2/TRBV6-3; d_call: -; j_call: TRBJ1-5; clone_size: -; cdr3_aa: CASSYANREQPQHF; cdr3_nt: TGTGCCAGCAGTTACGCGAACAGGGAACAGCCCCAGCATTTT
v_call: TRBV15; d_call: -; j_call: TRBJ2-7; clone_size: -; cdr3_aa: CATSRDLQVLSYEQYF; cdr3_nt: TGTGCCACCAGCAGAGATCTGCAGGTCCTCTCCTACGAGCAGTACTTC
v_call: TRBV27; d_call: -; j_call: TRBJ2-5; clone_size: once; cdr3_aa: CASSSLRDNQETQYF; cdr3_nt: TGTGCCAGCAGTTCCCTCCGGGACAACCAAGAGACCCAGTACTTC
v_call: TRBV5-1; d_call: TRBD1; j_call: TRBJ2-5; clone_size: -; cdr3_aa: CASTGTGQETQYF; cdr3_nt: TGCGCCAGCACTGGGACAGGGCAAGAGACCCAGTACTTC
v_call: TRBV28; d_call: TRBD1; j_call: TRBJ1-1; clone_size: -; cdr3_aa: CASSSFWTGEHTEAFF; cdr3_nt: TGTGCCAGCAGTTCCTTCTGGACAGGGGAGCACACTGAAGCTTTCTTT
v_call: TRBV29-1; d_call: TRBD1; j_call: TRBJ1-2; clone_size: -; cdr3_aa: CSVQARGTGLYGYTF; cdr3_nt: TGCAGCGTCCAGGCCAGGGGGACAGGGCTCTATGGCTACACCTTC
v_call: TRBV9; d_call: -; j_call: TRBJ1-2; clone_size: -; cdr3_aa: CASSPRTDNYGYTF; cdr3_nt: TGTGCCAGCAGCCCTCGGACAGACAACTATGGCTACACCTTC
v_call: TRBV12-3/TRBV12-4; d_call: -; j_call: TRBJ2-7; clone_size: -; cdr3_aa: CASSLGRREQYF; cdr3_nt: TGTGCCAGCAGTTTGGGCAGAAGGGAGCAGTACTTC
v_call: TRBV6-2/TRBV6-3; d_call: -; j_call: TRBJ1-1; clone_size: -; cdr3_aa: CASSQVAKAFF; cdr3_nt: TGTGCCAGCAGTCAGGTGGCAAAAGCTTTCTTT
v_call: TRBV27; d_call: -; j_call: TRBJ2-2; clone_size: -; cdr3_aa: CASSLSRARMELFF; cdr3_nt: TGTGCCAGCAGTTTATCGAGAGCCAGGATGGAGCTGTTTTTT
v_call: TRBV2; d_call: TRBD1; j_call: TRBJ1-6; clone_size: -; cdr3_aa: CASSAGQGVNSPLHF; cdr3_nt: TGTGCCAGCAGTGCGGGACAGGGTGTTAATTCACCCCTCCACTTT
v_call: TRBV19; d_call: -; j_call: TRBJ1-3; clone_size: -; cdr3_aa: CASSPMYRTGNTIYF; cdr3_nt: TGTGCCAGTAGTCCCATGTACAGGACAGGAAACACCATATATTTT
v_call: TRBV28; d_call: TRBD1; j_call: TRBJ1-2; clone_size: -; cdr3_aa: CASRDGQGPLLGYGYTF; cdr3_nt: TGTGCCAGCAGGGACGGACAGGGCCCCTTACTAGGCTATGGCTACACCTTC
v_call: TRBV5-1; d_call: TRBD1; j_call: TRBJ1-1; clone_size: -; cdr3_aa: CASSLVRSQGAEAFF; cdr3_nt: TGCGCCAGCAGCTTGGTGCGTTCACAGGGGGCTGAAGCTTTCTTT
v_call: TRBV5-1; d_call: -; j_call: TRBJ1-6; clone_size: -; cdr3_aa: CASSLEFYDSPLHF; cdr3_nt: TGCGCCAGCAGCTTGGAGTTCTATGATTCACCCCTCCACTTT